Below are 26 T cell receptor beta chains sequenced from a single sample in a study of cytomegalovirus exposure and HLA in healthy donors. PCR amplification relied on 60 Vbeta primers (plus 13 Jbeta primers). Measured with immunoSEQ multiplex PCR; TCRdb has only the in-frame clones, and not every one. Of around 99,000 clones in the sample, roughly 87% were seen once. Sequenced material: PBMCs. These receptor sequences come from a man aged 30 to 45 in good health and CMV-seropositive.

This sequence joins TRBV5-1 and TRBJ2-3; maybe TRBD2 (6 bases). Germline V gene lookup returns CDR1 SGHRS and CDR2 YFSETQ. CDR3 length equals 14 residues. Trimming took 4 bases from V and 2 from J, leaving 11 bases between them. The CDR3 nucleotides are TGCGCCAGCAGCCAAGGACTACACACAGATACGCAGTATTTT. It translates to CASSQGLHTDTQYF. Complete variable domain (other parts from reference TRBV5-1 and TRBJ2-3): KAGVTQTPRYLIKTRGQQVTLSCSPISGHRSVSWYQQTPGQGLQFLFEYFSETQRNKGNFPGRFSGRQFSNSRSEMNVSTLELGDSALYLCASSQGLHTDTQYFGPGTRLTVL.

This chain links TRBV29-1 with TRBJ1-4, with D possibly being TRBD1 (5 bases). CDR1 is SQVTM, CDR2 ANQGSEA, per germline. V was cut by 0 bases and J by 3 bases, with 11 bases left in between. The CDR3 sequence is 15 residues long. In DNA, the CDR3 is TGCAGCGTTGAAGATCGCGGAGGGGCTAATGAAAAACTGTTTTTT. Translation: CSVEDRGGANEKLFF.

The rearrangement uses TRBV7-9 and TRBJ2-1, with 8 bases lining up with TRBD2. V lost 5 bases to trimming and J lost 4 bases; unmatched junction nucleotides: 10. This CDR3 region has 16 residues. CDR1 is SEHNR, CDR2 FQNEAQ, per germline (reference sequence). CDR3 bases: TGTGCCAGCAGCCCCCAGCTAGCGGGCCCTTACAATGAGCAGTTCTTC. Its protein product is CASSPQLAGPYNEQFF. Using reference TRBV7-9 and TRBJ2-1 for the parts outside the CDR3, the full variable domain is DTGVSQNPRHKITKRGQNVTFRCDPISEHNRLYWYRQTLGQGPEFLTYFQNEAQLEKSRLLSDRFSAERPKGSFSTLEIQRTEQGDSAMYLCASSPQLAGPYNEQFFGPGTRLTVL.

The chain has TRBV18 and TRBJ1-1; 8 nucleotides agree with TRBD1. After removal of 3 bases from V and 0 bases from J, the junction contained 9 bases not matched to a gene. CDR3 size: 17 residues. Germline V CDR1 and CDR2: KGHSH, LQKENI. Written as DNA, the CDR3 is TGTGCCAGCTCACCGCGAGACAGGGGTCAATTGAACACTGAAGCTTTCTTT. It yields the protein CASSPRDRGQLNTEAFF.

The V gene is TRBV6-1, the J gene TRBJ1-4; a weak D match, TRBD1 (6 bases). Per the germline V gene, CDR1 is MNHNS and CDR2 is SASEGT. CDR3 size: 14 residues. Trimming removed 6 bases at V and 5 bases at J, with 13 bases between. CDR3 sequence: CASRNRALNEKLFF. CDR3 DNA: TGTGCCAGCAGAAACAGGGCGCTGAATGAAAAACTGTTTTTT.

The gene calls are TRBV7-2 and TRBJ1-1; D is perhaps TRBD1 (6 bases). The germline V gene encodes CDR1 SGHTA and CDR2 FQGNSA. V dropped 2 bases and J dropped 6 bases, with 10 bases sitting between them. The CDR3 has 13 amino acids. The CDR3 bases are TGTGCCAGCAGCTTATCACAGGGTGCTGAAGCTTTCTTT. It encodes CASSLSQGAEAFF.

The chain is built from TRBV14 and TRBJ2-5; unclear D gene. Between the trimmed V and J ends, which lost 3 bases and 4 bases, there was a span of 15 bases. The CDR3 loop spans 15 amino acids. The V gene's germline CDR1 is SGHDN and CDR2 FVKESK. The DNA for the CDR3 is TGTGCCAGCAGCCACATACTTGACACGGTAGAGACCCAGTACTTC. Encoded protein: CASSHILDTVETQYF.

The chain recombines TRBV6-4 with TRBJ2-3, with TRBD2 matching over 8 bases. CDR3 length: 14 amino acids. The V segment lost 4 bases and the J segment 4 bases; nucleotides outside the gene matches: 4. CDR1 is MRHNA, CDR2 SNTAGT, per germline. The DNA for the CDR3 is TGTGCCAGCAGTGGCGGGACTAGTGCAGATACGCAGTATTTT. Its translation is CASSGGTSADTQYF.

As regards this clone: One end of the junction fails to match germline, which may point to a read error. This chain uses TRBV6-5 with TRBJ2-6; the D gene is possibly TRBD2 (6 bases). Per germline, CDR1 MNHEY and CDR2 SVGAGI. The CDR3 is 16 residues long. The CDR3 nucleotides are TGTGCCAGCAGTTACAATGCGGGGTCTGGGGCCAACGGCCTGACTTTC. Amino acids: CASSYNAGSGANGLTF.

This rearrangement joins TRBV6-5 to TRBJ1-2; TRBD1 aligns across 7 bases. The J segment lost 4 bases and the V segment lost 6 bases, leaving 8 bases of the junction unmatched. The CDR3 extends over 14 amino acids. In germline, CDR1 is MNHEY, CDR2 SVGAGI. DNA for the CDR3: TGTGCCAGCAGCCTTCTACAGGGGACCTATGGCTACACCTTC. Protein product: CASSLLQGTYGYTF.

The DNA for the CDR3 is TGTGCCAGCAGCCAAGAGGGGGCTAGCGGGGGGGCCTACGAGCAGTACTTC. This sequence encodes CASSQEGASGGAYEQYF. The gene calls are TRBV4-2 and TRBJ2-7, with 12 bases aligning to TRBD2. Losses at the gene ends were 0 bases for V and 2 bases for J; bases not matched to a gene: 5. CDR1 is LGHNA, CDR2 YNFKEQ, per germline. The length of the CDR3 is 17 residues.

This clone was detected only a few times. The chain uses TRBV30 and TRBJ1-5; D is unresolved. Trimming cost V 3 bases and J 3 bases, with 6 bases left between them. This CDR3 comprises 12 residues. Germline-derived CDR1 and CDR2 are GTSNPN and SVGIG (reference sequence). The CDR3 coding sequence is TGTGCCTGGAGCGGGTCCAATCAGCCCCAGCATTTT. It codes for CAWSGSNQPQHF. The whole variable domain, filled in from reference TRBV30 and TRBJ1-5, reads SQTIHQWPATLVQPVGSPLSLECTVEGTSNPNLYWYRQAAGRGLQLLFYSVGIGQISSEVPQNLSASRPQDRQFILSSKKLLLSDSGFYLCAWSGSNQPQHFGDGTRLSIL.

The V call is TRBV2, the J call TRBJ2-7; D unclear. This CDR3 spans 11 amino acids. The V end was cut by 5 bases, the J end by 7 bases, with 9 bases between. CDR1 and CDR2 (germline): SNHLY, FYNNEI. The chain's CDR3 is CASSFTPEQYF. In nucleotides, the CDR3 is TGTGCCAGCAGTTTCACTCCTGAGCAGTACTTC.

This sequence joins TRBV7-8 and TRBJ1-1; D is unclear. Germline CDR1 reads SGHVS; CDR2 reads FQNEAQ. CDR3 length: 12 amino acids. V was cut by 7 bases and J by 7 bases, with 13 bases left in between. The CDR3 region is CASKRRADEAFF. CDR3 in DNA: TGTGCCAGCAAACGGCGCGCGGATGAAGCTTTCTTT.

Regarding this clone: A read error may account for a junction end that differs from germline. The DNA for the CDR3 is TGTGCCAGCAGCTTAGGACAGGGAGTTAGAAACAGTCAGTACTTC. This codes for CASSLGQGVRNSQYF. The chain combines TRBV11-3 with TRBJ2-4; 7 bases align to TRBD1. The CDR3 is 15 amino acids. The germline V gene encodes CDR1 SGHNT and CDR2 YENEEA.

The rearrangement links TRBV5-1 to TRBJ2-2, with 8 bases lining up with TRBD1. Trimming cost V 5 bases and J 7 bases; bases outside gene matches: 7. The germline V gene encodes CDR1 SGHRS and CDR2 YFSETQ. The CDR3 spans 14 residues. CDR3 loop: CASSPGQVLGELFF. Written as DNA, the CDR3 is TGCGCCAGCAGTCCGGGACAGGTCCTCGGGGAGCTGTTTTTT.

V gene TRBV21-1 combines with J gene TRBJ2-3; the table names TRBD2, a call not compared with the DNA. TRBV21-1 is classified as a pseudogene. This CDR3 region has 17 residues. This CDR3 is CASSNRPPGGAGDTQYF. For the CDR3, the DNA is TGTGCCAGCAGCAACCGACCTCCCGGGGGGGCCGGGGATACGCAGTATTTT.

J is TRBJ2-1 and V is TRBV11-2, with 9 bases lining up with TRBD1. The CDR3 extends over 15 amino acids. The germline V gene encodes CDR1 SGHAT and CDR2 FQNNGV. The V gene end was trimmed by 3 bases and the J gene end by 3 bases; junction bases not matched to a gene: 3. As DNA, the CDR3 is TGTGCCAGCAGCTTCACAGGGGGCGTCTACAATGAGCAGTTCTTC. Its translation: CASSFTGGVYNEQFF.

This clone turned up a few times. CDR3 in amino acids: CASSWDRYGYTF. In DNA, the CDR3 is TGCGCCAGCAGCTGGGACAGATATGGCTACACCTTC. V and J are TRBV5-1 and TRBJ1-2, with TRBD1 matching 7 bases. Germline CDR1 is SGHRS and CDR2 is YFSETQ. The CDR3 length is 12 residues. V lost 3 bases and J lost 5; bases outside the gene matches: 1.

This chain connects TRBV2 to TRBJ1-3; 7 bases map to TRBD1. The CDR3 is 13 amino acids. The trim removed 8 bases at V and 5 bases at J, leaving 6 bases unmatched. The V gene's germline CDR1 is SNHLY and CDR2 FYNNEI. CDR3 protein: CASSGTVRNTIYF. The CDR3 DNA reads as TGTGCCAGCTCCGGGACAGTACGAAACACCATATATTTT.

The chain links TRBV7-2 to TRBJ2-1; unclear D gene. The V gene lost 4 bases and the J gene lost 9 bases, with 13 bases spanning the gap. The CDR3 consists of 13 residues. CDR1 and CDR2 from the germline V gene are SGHTA and FQGNSA. The CDR3: CASSSSRAGEQFF. The CDR3 DNA reads TGTGCCAGCAGCTCTTCTAGAGCCGGTGAGCAGTTCTTC.

In its sample, this clone was seen a few times. The chain recombines TRBV5-1 with TRBJ1-6, with TRBD1 matching 8 bases. Per the germline V gene, CDR1 is SGHRS and CDR2 is YFSETQ. V trimming: 0 bases; J trimming: 5 bases; junction bases outside the gene matches: 4. This CDR3 is built from 16 residues. CDR3 in DNA: TGCGCCAGCAGCTTGGTTCAGGGGGCGGATAATTCACCCCTCCACTTT. It yields the protein CASSLVQGADNSPLHF.

This chain joins TRBV19 and TRBJ2-1, with 8 nucleotides matching TRBD2. This CDR3 has 14 amino acids. J gave up 3 bases and V 3 bases, and 1 base lay outside the gene matches. Germline V gene lookup returns CDR1 LNHDA and CDR2 SQIVND (reference sequence). The CDR3 here is CASSMAGGYNEQFF. CDR3 bases: TGTGCCAGTAGTATGGCGGGGGGCTACAATGAGCAGTTCTTC.

The gene calls are TRBV5-1 and TRBJ2-2; TRBD2 matches 10 bases. The CDR3 contains 17 residues. Trimming removed 5 bases from V and 4 bases from J; junction bases left unmatched: 11. Germline V CDR1 and CDR2: SGHRS, YFSETQ. Written as DNA, the CDR3 is TGCGCCAGCAGGGCGAGGAGCGGGGGGGGATCCACCGGGGAGCTGTTTTTT. It codes for CASRARSGGGSTGELFF.

This sequence joins TRBV9 and TRBJ2-2, with D possibly matching TRBD2 (5 bases). In germline, CDR1 is SGDLS, CDR2 YYNGEE. Trimming removed 3 bases at V and 13 bases at J, with 10 bases between. The CDR3 runs to 11 residues. The chain's CDR3 is CASSGDGGLFF. In DNA form, the CDR3 reads TGTGCCAGCAGCGGAGACGGAGGGCTGTTTTTT.

This chain uses TRBV18 with TRBJ2-2; a possible D gene is TRBD2 (5 bases). V lost 4 bases and J 1 base, leaving 10 bases between the germline ends. This CDR3 is built from 15 residues. Germline values: CDR1 KGHSH, CDR2 LQKENI. The chain's CDR3 is CASSRAAGNTGELFF. CDR3 nucleotides: TGTGCCAGCTCACGGGCCGCGGGGAACACCGGGGAGCTGTTTTTT.